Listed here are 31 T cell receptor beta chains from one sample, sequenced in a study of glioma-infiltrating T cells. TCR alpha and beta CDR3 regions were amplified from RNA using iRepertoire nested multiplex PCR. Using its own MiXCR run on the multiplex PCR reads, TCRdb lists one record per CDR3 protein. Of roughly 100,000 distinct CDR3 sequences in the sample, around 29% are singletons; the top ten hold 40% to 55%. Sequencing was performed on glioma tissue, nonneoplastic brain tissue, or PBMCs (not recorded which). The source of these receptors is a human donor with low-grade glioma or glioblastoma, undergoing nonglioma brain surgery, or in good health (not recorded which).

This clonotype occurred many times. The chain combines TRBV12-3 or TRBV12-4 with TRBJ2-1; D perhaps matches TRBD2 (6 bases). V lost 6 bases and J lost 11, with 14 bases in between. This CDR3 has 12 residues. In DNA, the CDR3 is TGTGCCAGCAGCCCCACCGGAGGGAAGCAGTTCTTC. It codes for CASSPTGGKQFF.

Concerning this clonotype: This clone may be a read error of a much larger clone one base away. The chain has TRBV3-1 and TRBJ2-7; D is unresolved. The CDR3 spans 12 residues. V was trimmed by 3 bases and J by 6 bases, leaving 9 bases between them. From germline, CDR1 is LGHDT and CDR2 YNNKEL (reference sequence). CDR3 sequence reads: CASSHRGAEQYF. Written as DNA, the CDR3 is TGTGCCAGCAGCCACCGAGGAGCCGAGCAGTACTTC.

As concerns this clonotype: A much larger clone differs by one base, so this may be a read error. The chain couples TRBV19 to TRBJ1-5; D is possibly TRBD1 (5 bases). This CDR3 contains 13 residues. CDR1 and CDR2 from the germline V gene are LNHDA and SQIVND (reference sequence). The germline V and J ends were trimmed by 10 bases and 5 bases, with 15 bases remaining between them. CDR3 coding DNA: TGTGCCACCGGGACCCAGACGTATCAGCCCCAGCATTTT. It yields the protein CATGTQTYQPQHF.

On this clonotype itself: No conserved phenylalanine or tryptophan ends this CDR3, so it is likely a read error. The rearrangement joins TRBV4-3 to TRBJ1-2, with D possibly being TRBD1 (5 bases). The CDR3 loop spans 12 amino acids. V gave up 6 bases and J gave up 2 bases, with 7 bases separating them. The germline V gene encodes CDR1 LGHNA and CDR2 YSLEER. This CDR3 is CASSRDNYGYTL. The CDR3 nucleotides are TGCGCCAGCAGTCGGGACAACTATGGCTACACCCTC.

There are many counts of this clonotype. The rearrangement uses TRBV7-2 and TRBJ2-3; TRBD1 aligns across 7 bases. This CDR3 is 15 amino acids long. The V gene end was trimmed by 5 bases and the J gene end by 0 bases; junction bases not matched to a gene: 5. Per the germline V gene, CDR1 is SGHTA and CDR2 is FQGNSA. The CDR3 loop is CASSPRQGSTDTQYF. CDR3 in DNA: TGTGCCAGCAGCCCCCGACAGGGAAGCACAGATACGCAGTATTTT.

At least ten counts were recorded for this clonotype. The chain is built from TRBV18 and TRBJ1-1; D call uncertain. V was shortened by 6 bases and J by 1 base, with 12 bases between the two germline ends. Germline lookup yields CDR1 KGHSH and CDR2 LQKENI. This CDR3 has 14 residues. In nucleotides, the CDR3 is TGTGCCAGCTCCTTATCCTTGGGGAACACTGAAGCTTTCTTT. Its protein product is CASSLSLGNTEAFF.

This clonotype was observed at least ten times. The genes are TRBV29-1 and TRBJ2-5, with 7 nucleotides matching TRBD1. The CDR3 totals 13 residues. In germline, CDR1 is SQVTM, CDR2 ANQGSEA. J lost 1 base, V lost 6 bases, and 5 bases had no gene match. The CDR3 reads CSVEGAVQETQYF. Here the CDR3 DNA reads TGCAGCGTAGAGGGGGCAGTCCAAGAGACCCAGTACTTC.

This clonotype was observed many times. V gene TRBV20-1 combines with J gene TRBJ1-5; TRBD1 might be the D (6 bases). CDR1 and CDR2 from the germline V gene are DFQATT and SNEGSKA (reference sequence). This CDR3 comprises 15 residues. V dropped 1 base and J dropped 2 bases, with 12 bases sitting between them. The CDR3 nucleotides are TGCAGTGCTAGAGTGGGGGGCAGGGGCAATCAGCCCCAGCATTTT. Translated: CSARVGGRGNQPQHF.

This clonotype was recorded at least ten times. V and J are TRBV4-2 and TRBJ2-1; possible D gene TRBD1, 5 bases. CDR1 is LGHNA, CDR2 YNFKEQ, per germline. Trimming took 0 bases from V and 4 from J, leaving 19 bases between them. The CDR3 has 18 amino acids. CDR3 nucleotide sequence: TGTGCCAGCAGCCAAGACCCAGCAAGGGGTGATTCGTACAATGAGCAGTTCTTC. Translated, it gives CASSQDPARGDSYNEQFF.

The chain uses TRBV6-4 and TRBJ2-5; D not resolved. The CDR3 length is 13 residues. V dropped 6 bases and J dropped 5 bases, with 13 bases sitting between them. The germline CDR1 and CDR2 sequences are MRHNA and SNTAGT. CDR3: CASSQTGGETQYF. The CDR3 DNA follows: TGTGCCAGCAGCCAAACGGGTGGTGAGACCCAGTACTTC.

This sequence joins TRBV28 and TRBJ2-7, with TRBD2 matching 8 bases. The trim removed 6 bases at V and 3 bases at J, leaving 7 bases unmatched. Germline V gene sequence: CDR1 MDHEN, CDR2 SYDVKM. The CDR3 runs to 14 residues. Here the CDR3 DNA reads TGTGCCAGCAGCTTGGGGACTAGTGGCTACGAGCAGTACTTC. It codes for CASSLGTSGYEQYF.

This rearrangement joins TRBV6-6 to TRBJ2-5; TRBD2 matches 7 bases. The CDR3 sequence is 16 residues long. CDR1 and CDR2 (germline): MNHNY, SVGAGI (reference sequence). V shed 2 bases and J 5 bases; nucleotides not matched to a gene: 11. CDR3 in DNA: TGTGCCAGCAGTTACCCGATGTCAGCGGGGCGGGAGACCCAGTACTTC. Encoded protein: CASSYPMSAGRETQYF.

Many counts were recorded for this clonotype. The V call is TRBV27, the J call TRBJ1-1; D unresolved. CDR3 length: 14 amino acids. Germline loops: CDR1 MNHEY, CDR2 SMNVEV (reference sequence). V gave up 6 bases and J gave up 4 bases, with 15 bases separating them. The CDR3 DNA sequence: TGTGCCAGCAGCTACCGGGTTCAAAGCACTGAAGCTTTCTTT. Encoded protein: CASSYRVQSTEAFF.

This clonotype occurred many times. The CDR3 reads CASSPARTTGELFF. DNA for the CDR3: TGTGCCAGCAGTCCCGCGCGGACCACCGGGGAGCTGTTTTTT. This chain connects TRBV6-1 to TRBJ2-2; D is unclear. Germline-derived CDR1 and CDR2 are MNHNS and SASEGT. The V and J ends lost 5 bases and 4 bases respectively, with 11 bases between them. The CDR3 runs 14 residues.

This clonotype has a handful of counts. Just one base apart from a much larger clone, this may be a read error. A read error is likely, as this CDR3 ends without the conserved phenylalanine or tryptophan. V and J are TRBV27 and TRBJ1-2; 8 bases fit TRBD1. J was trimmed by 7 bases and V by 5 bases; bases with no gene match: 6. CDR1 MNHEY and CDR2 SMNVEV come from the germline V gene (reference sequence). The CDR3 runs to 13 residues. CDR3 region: CASSTTGVGGYTL. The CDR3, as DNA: TGTGCCAGCAGTACGACAGGGGTTGGTGGCTACACCCTC.

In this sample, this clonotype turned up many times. CDR3 protein: CASGQMFTDTQYF. The DNA for the CDR3 is TGTGCCAGCGGACAGATGTTCACAGATACGCAGTATTTT. The chain couples TRBV6-1 to TRBJ2-3; tentatively, D is TRBD1 (6 bases). V shed 8 bases and J shed 2 bases, with 11 bases lying between them. The CDR3 is 13 residues long. Germline assignment: CDR1 MNHNS and CDR2 SASEGT.

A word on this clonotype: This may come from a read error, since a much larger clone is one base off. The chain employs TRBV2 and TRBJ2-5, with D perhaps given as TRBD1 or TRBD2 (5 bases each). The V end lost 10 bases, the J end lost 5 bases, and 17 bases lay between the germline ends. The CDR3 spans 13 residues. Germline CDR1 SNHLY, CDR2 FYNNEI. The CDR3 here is CANQGGRDETQYF. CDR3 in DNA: TGTGCCAATCAAGGAGGCAGGGACGAGACCCAGTACTTC.

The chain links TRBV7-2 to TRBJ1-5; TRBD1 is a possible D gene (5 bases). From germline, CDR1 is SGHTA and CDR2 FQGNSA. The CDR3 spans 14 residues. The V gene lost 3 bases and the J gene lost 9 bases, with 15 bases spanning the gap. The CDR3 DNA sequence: TGTGCCAGCAGCTTGACAGAAAGAGGTTGGCCCCAGCATTTT. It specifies CASSLTERGWPQHF.

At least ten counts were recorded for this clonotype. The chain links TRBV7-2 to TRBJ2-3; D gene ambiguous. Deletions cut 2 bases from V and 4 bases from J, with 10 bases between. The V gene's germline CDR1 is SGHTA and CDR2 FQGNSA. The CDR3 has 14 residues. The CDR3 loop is CASSLLLIADTQYF. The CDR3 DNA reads TGTGCCAGCAGCTTACTATTAATCGCAGATACGCAGTATTTT.

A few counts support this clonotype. CDR3 sequence: CASSLWGSTDTQYF. The CDR3 DNA follows: TGTGCCAGCAGTTTGTGGGGGAGCACAGATACGCAGTATTTT. The chain joins TRBV12-3 or TRBV12-4 to TRBJ2-3; tentatively, D is TRBD1 or TRBD2 (5 bases each). Trimming left V 3 bases short and J 0 bases short, with 7 bases between. The length of the CDR3 is 14 residues.

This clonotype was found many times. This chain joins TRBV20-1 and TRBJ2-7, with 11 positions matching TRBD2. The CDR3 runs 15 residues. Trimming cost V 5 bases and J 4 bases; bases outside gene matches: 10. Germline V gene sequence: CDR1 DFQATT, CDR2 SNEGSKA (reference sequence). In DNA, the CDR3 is TGCAGTGCTGCCCATAGCGGGGGGGCCGGTTACGAGCAGTACTTC. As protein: CSAAHSGGAGYEQYF.

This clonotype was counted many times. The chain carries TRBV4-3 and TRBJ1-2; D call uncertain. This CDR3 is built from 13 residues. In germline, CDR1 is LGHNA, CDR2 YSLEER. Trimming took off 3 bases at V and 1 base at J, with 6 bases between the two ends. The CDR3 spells CASSHLNNYGYTF. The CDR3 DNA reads TGCGCCAGCAGCCACCTCAATAACTATGGCTACACCTTC.

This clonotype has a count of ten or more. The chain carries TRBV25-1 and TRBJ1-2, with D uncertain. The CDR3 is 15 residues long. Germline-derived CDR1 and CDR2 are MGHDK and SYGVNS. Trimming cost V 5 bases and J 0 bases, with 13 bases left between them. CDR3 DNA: TGTGCCAGCAGTCTCGGAGTGTCGGCTAACTATGGCTACACCTTC. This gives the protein CASSLGVSANYGYTF.

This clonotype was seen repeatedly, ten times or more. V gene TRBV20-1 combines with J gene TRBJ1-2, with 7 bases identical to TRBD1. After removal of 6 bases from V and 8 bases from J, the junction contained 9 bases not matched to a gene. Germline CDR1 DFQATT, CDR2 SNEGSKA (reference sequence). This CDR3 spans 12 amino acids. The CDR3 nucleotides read TGCAGTGCCTCGACAGGGATGGACGGCTACACCTTC. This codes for CSASTGMDGYTF.

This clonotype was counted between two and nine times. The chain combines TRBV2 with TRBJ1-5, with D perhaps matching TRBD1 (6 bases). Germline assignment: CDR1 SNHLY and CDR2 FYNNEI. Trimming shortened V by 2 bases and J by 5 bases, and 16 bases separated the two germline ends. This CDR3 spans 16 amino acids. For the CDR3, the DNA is TGTGCCAGCAGTGAATTAGTTGGGGGGGCCTATCAGCCCCAGCATTTT. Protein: CASSELVGGAYQPQHF.

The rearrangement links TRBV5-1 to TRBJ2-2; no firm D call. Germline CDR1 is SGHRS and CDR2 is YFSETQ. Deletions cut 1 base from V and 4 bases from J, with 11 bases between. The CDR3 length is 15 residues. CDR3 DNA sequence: TGCGCCAGCAGCTTGATAGGATTGGGCACCGGGGAGCTGTTTTTT. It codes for CASSLIGLGTGELFF.

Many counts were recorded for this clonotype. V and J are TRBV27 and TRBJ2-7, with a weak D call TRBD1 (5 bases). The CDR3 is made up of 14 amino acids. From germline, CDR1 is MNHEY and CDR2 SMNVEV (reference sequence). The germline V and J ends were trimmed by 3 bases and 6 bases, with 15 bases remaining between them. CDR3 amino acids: CASSFGAAGAEQYF. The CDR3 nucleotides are TGTGCCAGCAGTTTTGGGGCGGCAGGAGCCGAGCAGTACTTC.

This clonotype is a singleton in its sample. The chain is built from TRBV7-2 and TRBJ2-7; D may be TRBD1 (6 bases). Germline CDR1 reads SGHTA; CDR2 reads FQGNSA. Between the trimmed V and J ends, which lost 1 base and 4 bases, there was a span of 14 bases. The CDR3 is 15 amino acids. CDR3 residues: CASSLVGAGEYEQYF. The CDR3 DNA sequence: TGTGCCAGCAGCTTAGTAGGGGCAGGGGAGTACGAGCAGTACTTC.

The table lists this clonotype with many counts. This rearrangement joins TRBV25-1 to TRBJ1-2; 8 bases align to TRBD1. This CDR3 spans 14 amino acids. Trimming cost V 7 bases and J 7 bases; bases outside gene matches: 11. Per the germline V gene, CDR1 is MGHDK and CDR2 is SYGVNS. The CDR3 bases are TGTGCCAGCACCCTAACCGGGACAGGAATTGGCTACACCTTC. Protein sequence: CASTLTGTGIGYTF.

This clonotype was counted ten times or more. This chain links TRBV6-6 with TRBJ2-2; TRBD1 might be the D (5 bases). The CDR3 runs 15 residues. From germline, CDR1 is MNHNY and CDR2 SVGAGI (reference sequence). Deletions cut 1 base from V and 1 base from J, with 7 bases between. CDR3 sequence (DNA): TGTGCCAGCAGTTACTTAGGACAGAACACCGGGGAGCTGTTTTTT. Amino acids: CASSYLGQNTGELFF.

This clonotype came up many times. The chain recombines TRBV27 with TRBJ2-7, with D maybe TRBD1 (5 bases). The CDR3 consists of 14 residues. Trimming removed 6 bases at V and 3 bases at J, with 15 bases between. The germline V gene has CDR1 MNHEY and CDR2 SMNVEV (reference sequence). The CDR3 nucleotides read TGTGCCAGCAGCCTCCAGGGTAAGCTCTACGAGCAGTACTTC. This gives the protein CASSLQGKLYEQYF.